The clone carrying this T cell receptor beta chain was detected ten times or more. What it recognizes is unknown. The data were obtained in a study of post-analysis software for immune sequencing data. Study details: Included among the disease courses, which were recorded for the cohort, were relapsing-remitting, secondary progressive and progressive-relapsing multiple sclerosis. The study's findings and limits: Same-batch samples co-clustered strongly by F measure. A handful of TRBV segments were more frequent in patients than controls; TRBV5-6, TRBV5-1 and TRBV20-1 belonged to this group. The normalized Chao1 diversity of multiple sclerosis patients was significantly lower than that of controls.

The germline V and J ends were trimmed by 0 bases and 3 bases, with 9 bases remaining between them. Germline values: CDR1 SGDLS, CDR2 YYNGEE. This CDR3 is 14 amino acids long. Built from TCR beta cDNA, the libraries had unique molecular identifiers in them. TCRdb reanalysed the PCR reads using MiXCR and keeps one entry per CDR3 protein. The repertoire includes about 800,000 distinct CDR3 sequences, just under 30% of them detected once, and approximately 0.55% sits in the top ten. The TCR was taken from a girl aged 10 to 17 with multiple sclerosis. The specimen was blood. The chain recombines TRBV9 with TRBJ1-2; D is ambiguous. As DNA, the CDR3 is TGTGCCAGCAGCGTAGGCTCTGGCGACTATGGCTACACCTTC. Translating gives CASSVGSGDYGYTF. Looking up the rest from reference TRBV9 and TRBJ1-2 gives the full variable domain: DSGVTQTPKHLITATGQRVTLRCSPRSGDLSVYWYQQSLDQGLQFLIQYYNGEERAKGNILERFSAQQFPDLHSELNLSSLELGDSALYFCASSVGSGDYGYTFGSGTRLTVV.